Listed below are T cell receptor beta chains from one sample, sequenced in a study of blood T cells in healthy people across ages. TCRdb fed the 5' RACE reads into MiXCR, producing one record per CDR3 protein. The sample has about 580,000 distinct CDR3 sequences; 40% to 55% are singletons. Sequenced material: blood. The origin of the receptors is a man older than 75 in good health. The conserved cysteine and the conserved F or W are not part of the CDR3 here. The order of the fields is D gene, CDR3 length, V gene, clone size, J gene, CDR3 protein. The D gene is left open where the match is weak. The size of a clone is reported for some rows only, either as once, few or many, or as a class for expanded clones.

TRBD2	14	TRBV5-1	.	TRBJ2-1	ASSLELRGAYNEQF
.	10	TRBV20-1	.	TRBJ2-5	SADDNQETQY
.	10	TRBV12-3/TRBV12-4	.	TRBJ1-4	ASSFGLEKLF
TRBD2	15	TRBV6-2/TRBV6-3	many	TRBJ2-1	ASSYAYSGRAANEQF
TRBD1	14	TRBV24-1	.	TRBJ1-2	ATSDSGQGDGYGYT
.	10	TRBV20-1	few	TRBJ1-2	SATQTNYGYT
TRBD2	14	TRBV4-2	.	TRBJ2-7	ASSHRTSGRSYEQY
.	10	TRBV29-1	many	TRBJ2-1	SVDRHRNEQF
TRBD2	14	TRBV4-2	.	TRBJ2-1	ASNQQLASSYNEQF
.	13	TRBV5-1	few	TRBJ2-7	ASSLELGTSYEQY
.	12	TRBV20-1	few	TRBJ2-7	SASRGPSYYEQY
TRBD1	11	TRBV6-1	.	TRBJ1-5	ASRRTGDHPQH
.	14	TRBV12-3/TRBV12-4	.	TRBJ2-6	ASSLDGVSGANVLT
.	13	TRBV20-1	.	TRBJ2-3	SAAPAGATTDTQY
TRBD2	13	TRBV4-1	few	TRBJ2-5	ASSHPGSGVETQY
.	14	TRBV7-9	few	TRBJ1-1	ASSPRPRDIATEAF
.	11	TRBV10-3	.	TRBJ2-5	AISERHQETQY